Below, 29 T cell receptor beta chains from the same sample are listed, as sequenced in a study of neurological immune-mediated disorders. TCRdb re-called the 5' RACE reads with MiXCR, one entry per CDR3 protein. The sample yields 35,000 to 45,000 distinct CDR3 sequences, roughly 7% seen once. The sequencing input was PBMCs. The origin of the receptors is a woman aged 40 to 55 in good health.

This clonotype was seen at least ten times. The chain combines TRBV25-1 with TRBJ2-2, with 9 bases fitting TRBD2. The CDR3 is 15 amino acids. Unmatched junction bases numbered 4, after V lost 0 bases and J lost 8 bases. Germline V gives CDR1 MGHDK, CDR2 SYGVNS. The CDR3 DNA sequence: TGTGCCAGCAGTGAATACCCGCTAGCGGGAGGGGAGCTGTTTTTT. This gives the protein CASSEYPLAGGELFF.

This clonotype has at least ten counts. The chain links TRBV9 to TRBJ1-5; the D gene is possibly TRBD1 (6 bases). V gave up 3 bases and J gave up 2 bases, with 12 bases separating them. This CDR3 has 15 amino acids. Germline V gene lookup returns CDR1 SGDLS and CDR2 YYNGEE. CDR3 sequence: CASSEGVGGNQPQHF. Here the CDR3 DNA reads TGTGCCAGCAGCGAGGGGGTAGGAGGCAATCAGCCCCAGCATTTT.

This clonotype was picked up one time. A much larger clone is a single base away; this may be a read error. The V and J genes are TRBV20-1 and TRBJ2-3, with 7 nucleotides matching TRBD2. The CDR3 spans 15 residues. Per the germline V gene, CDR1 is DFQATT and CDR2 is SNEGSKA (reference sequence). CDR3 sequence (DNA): TGCAGTGCTAGTAGTCTAGCGGTTACCACAGATTCGCAGTATTTT. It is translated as CSASSLAVTTDSQYF.

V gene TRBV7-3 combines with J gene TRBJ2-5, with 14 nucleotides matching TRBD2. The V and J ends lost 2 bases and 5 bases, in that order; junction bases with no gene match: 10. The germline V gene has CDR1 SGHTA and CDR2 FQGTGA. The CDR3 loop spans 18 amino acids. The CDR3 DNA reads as TGTGCCAGCAGCTTAGGACTAGCGGGAGGATTAACGCACGAGACCCAGTACTTC. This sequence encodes CASSLGLAGGLTHETQYF.

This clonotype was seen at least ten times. The chain's CDR3 is CSAKSESFGYTF. CDR3 bases: TGCAGTGCTAAGTCTGAAAGCTTTGGCTACACCTTC. The rearrangement joins TRBV20-1 to TRBJ1-2; D ambiguous. The ends were cut back, 4 bases at V and 7 bases at J, with 13 bases in the middle. CDR1 is DFQATT and CDR2 is SNEGSKA in the germline V gene (reference sequence). The CDR3 extends over 12 amino acids.

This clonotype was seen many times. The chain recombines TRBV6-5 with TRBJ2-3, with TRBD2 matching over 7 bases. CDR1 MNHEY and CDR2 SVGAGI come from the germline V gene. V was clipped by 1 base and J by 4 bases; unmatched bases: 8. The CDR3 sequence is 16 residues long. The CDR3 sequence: CASSYFAGEPPDTQYF. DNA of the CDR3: TGTGCCAGCAGTTACTTTGCGGGGGAGCCGCCAGATACGCAGTATTTT.

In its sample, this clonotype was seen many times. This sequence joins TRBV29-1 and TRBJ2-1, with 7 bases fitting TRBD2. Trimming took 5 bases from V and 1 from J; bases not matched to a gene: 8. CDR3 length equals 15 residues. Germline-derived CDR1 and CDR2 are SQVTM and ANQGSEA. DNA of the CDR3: TGCAGCGTTCCGAGCGGGAAAGTTTCCTACAATGAGCAGTTCTTC. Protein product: CSVPSGKVSYNEQFF.

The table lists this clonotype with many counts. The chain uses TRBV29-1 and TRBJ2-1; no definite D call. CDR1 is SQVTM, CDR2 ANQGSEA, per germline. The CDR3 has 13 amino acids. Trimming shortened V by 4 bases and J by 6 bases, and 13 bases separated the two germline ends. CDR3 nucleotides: TGCAGCGTTGGAGTGAACACTTTCAATGAGCAGTTCTTC. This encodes CSVGVNTFNEQFF.

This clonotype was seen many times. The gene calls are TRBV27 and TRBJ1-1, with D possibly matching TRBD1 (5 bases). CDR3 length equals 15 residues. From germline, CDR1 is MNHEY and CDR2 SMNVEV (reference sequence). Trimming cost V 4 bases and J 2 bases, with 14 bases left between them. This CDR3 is CASSSRRQINTEAFF. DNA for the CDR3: TGTGCCAGCAGTTCCCGACGACAGATCAACACTGAAGCTTTCTTT.

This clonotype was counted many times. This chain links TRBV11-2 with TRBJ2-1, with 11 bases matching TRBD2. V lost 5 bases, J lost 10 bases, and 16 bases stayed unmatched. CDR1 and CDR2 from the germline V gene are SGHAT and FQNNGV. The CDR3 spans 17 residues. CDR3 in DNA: TGTGCCAGCAGCCAAGCCCGGGGACTAGCGGATTCGATGGAGCAGTTCTTC. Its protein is CASSQARGLADSMEQFF.

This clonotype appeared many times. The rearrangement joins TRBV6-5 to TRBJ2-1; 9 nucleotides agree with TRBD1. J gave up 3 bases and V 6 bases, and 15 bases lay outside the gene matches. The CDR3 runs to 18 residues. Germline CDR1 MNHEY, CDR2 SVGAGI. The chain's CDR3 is CASSSKFPKTGGYNEQFF. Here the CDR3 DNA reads TGTGCCAGCAGCTCCAAGTTCCCTAAGACAGGGGGCTACAATGAGCAGTTCTTC.

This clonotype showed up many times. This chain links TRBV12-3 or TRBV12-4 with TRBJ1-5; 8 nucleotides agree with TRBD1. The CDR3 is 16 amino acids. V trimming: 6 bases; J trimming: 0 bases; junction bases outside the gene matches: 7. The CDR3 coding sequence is TGTGCCAGCAGCCGAACTACAGGGGGTAGCAATCAGCCCCAGCATTTT. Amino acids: CASSRTTGGSNQPQHF.

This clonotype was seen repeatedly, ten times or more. Written as DNA, the CDR3 is TGCGCCAGCAGCCAAGACCCGTTGGCGAACTATGGCTACACCTTC. It specifies CASSQDPLANYGYTF. The J gene is TRBJ1-2, the V gene TRBV4-1; no definite D call. Germline lookup yields CDR1 MGHRA and CDR2 YSYEKL. The CDR3 has 15 amino acids. The V end was cut by 0 bases, the J end by 2 bases, with 10 bases between.

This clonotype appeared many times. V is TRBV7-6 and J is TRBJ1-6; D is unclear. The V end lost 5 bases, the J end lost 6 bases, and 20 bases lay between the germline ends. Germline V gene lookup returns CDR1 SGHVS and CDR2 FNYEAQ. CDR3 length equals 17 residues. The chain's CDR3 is CASSQRPVSVGNSPLHF. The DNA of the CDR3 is TGTGCCAGCAGCCAAAGACCCGTCTCGGTCGGTAATTCACCCCTCCACTTT.

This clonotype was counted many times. As DNA, the CDR3 is TGTGCCACCGAGCAGGGGCCCTATGGCTACACCTTC. This codes for CATEQGPYGYTF. This chain joins TRBV6-1 and TRBJ1-2, with TRBD1 as a possible D gene (6 bases). Germline loops: CDR1 MNHNS, CDR2 SASEGT. V lost 10 bases, J lost 4 bases, and 13 bases lay in between. The CDR3 has 12 residues.

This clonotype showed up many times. This chain's CDR3 is CASSAGLAGSQGEQFF. The CDR3 DNA is TGTGCCAGCAGCGCCGGACTAGCAGGATCACAGGGTGAGCAGTTCTTC. The J gene is TRBJ2-1, the V gene TRBV9; 8 nucleotides agree with TRBD2. After removal of 3 bases from V and 9 bases from J, the junction contained 14 bases not matched to a gene. The CDR3 extends over 16 amino acids. CDR1 is SGDLS and CDR2 is YYNGEE in the germline V gene.

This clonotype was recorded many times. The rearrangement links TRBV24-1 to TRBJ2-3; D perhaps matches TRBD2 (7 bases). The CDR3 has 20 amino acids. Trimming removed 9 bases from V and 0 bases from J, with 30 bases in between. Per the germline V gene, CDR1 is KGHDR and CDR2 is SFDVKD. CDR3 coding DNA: TGTGCCACCGCTGGGGGAGCCAGGGGAGGGTACACAACTAGCACAGATACGCAGTATTTT. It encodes CATAGGARGGYTTSTDTQYF.

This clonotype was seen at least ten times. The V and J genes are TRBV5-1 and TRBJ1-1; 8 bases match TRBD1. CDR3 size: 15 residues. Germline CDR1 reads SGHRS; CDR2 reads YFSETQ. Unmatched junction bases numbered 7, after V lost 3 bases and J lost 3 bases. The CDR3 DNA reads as TGCGCCAGCAGCTATTCCGGGACAGGAGACACTGAAGCTTTCTTT. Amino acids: CASSYSGTGDTEAFF.

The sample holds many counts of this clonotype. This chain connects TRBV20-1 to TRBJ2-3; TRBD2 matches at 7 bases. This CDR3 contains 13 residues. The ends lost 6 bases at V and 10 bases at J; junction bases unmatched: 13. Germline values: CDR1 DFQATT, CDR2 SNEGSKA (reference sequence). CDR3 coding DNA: TGCAGTGCGAGTAGGGACCCAAGCGGGGCGCAGTATTTT. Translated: CSASRDPSGAQYF.

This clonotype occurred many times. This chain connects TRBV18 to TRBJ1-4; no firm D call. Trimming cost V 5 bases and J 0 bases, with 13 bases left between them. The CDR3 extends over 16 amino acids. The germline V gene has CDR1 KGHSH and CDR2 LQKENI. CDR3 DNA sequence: TGTGCCAGCTCATCATCTAGCTTTGCAACTAATGAAAAACTGTTTTTT. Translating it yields CASSSSSFATNEKLFF.

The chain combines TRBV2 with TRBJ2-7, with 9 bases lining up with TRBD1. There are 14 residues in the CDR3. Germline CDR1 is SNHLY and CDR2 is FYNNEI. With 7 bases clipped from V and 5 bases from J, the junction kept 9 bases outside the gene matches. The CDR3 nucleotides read TGTGCCAGCAACAACCGGGACAGGGATAACGAGCAGTACTTC. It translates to CASNNRDRDNEQYF.

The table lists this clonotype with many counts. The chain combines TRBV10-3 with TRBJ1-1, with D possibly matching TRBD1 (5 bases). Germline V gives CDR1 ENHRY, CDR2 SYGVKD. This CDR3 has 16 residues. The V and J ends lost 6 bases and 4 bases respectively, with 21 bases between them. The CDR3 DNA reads TGTGCCATCAGAGGGACGGATGAAGGTGGCATCACTGAAGCTTTCTTT. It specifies CAIRGTDEGGITEAFF.

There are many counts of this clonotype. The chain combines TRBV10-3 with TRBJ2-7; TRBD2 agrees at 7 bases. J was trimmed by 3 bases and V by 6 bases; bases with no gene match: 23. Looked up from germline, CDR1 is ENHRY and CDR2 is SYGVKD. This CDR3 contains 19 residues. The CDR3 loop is CAISPGTSDLAATYYEQYF. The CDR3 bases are TGTGCCATCAGCCCCGGGACGTCGGACCTAGCGGCCACCTACTACGAGCAGTACTTC.

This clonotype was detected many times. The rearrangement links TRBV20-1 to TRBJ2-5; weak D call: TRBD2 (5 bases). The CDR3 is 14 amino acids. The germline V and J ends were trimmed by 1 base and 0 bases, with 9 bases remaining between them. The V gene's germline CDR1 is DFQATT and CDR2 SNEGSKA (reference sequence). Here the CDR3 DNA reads TGCAGTGCTAGAGCGAAGGACTACCAAGAGACCCAGTACTTC. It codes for CSARAKDYQETQYF.

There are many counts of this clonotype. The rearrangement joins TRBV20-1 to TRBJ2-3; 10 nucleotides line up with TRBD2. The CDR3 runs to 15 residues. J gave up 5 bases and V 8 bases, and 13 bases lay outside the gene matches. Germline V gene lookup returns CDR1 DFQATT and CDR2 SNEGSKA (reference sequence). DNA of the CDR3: TGCAGTATTAACCCCCCTAGCGGGGGTGGAGATACGCAGTATTTT. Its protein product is CSINPPSGGGDTQYF.

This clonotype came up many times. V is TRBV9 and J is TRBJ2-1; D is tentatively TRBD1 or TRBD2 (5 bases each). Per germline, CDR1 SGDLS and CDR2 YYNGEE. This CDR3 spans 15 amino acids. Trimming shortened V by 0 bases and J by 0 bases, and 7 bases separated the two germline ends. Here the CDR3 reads CASSVGDGSYNEQFF. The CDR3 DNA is TGTGCCAGCAGCGTAGGGGACGGCTCCTACAATGAGCAGTTCTTC.

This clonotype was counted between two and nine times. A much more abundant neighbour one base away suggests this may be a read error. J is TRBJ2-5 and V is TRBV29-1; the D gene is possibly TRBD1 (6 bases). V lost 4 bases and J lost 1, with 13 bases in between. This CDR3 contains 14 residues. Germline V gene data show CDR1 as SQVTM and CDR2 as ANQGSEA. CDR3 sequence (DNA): TGCAGCGTTGTAGAGGGGGTGGGCCAAGAGACCCAGTACTTC. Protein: CSVVEGVGQETQYF.

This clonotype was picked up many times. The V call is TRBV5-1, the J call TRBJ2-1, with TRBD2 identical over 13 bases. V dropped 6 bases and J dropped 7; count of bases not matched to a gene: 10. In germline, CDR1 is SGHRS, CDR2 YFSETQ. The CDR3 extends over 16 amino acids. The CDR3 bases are TGCGCCAGCATACCTACTAGCGGGAGGGCCGTAAATGAGCAGTTCTTC. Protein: CASIPTSGRAVNEQFF.

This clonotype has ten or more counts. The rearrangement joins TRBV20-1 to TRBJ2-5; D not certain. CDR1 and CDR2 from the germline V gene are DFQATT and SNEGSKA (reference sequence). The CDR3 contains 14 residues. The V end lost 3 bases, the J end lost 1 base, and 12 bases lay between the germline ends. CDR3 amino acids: CSASDQSFQETQYF. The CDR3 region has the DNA TGCAGTGCTAGTGATCAGAGCTTCCAAGAGACCCAGTACTTC.